This TCR beta chain was recorded in a study of a mutant IDH1 vaccine in newly diagnosed glioma. Noted time point: week 47, end of study. Doses comprised 300 ug of mutant IDH1 20-mer peptide each, plus topical imiquimod. Data came from immunoSEQ multiplex PCR; TCRdb stores just in-frame clones and leaves some out. The sample contains some 42,000 clones, roughly 82% of which appear only once. Germline V lookup: CDR1 LGHNA, CDR2 YNFKEQ. The CDR3 consists of 15 residues. V dropped 1 base and J dropped 1 base, with 10 bases sitting between them. As for this clone: Its cognate antigen is unknown.

The genes are TRBV4-2 and TRBJ1-1; unclear D gene. The specimen was PBMCs, collected from a glioma patient whose treatment included an IDH1 peptide vaccine. The TCR was taken from a man in his late teens or twenties with glioma. Some clones in this sample may be carry-over from other donors' samples. This CDR3 reads CASSQAGDRNTEAFF. The CDR3 DNA reads as TGTGCCAGCAGCCAAGCCGGGGATAGGAACACTGAAGCTTTCTTT.